This T cell receptor (beta chain) comes out of a study of blood T cell repertoires in COVID-19. Method: immunoSEQ multiplex PCR; TCRdb's copy keeps in-frame clones and lacks some. This sample yields over 250,000 clones, of which over 80% are seen a single time; over 5.5% belongs to the top ten. V lost 4 bases and J lost 0, with 12 bases in between. Germline V CDR1 and CDR2: MGHDK, SYGVNS. CDR3 length: 15 amino acids. The genes are TRBV25-1 and TRBJ1-1, with D hard to call. The sample taken for sequencing was peripheral blood. The receptor comes from a woman in her fifties or sixties with COVID-19, enrolled during active disease. CDR3 protein: CASSVSTLMNTEAFF. The CDR3 DNA sequence: TGTGCCAGCAGTGTGTCTACACTAATGAACACTGAAGCTTTCTTT. The variable domain in full, completed from reference TRBV25-1 and TRBJ1-1, reads EADIYQTPRYLVIGTGKKITLECSQTMGHDKMYWYQQDPGMELHLIHYSYGVNSTEKGDLSSESTVSRIRTEHFPLTLESARPSHTSQYLCASSVSTLMNTEAFFGQGTRLTVV.